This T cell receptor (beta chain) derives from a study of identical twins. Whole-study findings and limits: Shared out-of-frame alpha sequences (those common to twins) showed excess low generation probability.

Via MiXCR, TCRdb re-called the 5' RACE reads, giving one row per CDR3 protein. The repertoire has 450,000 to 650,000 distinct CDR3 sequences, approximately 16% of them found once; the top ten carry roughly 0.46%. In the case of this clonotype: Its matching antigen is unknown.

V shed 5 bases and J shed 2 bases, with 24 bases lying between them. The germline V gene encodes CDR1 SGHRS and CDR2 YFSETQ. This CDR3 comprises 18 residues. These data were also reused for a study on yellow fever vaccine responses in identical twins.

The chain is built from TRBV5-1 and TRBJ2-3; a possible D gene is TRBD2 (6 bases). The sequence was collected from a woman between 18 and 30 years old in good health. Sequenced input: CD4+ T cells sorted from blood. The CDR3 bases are TGCGCCAGCAGAACCGGGACTTATTTTCCGAAGACCACAGATACGCAGTATTTT. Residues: CASRTGTYFPKTTDTQYF.